Each of the 16 T cell receptor beta chains below was sequenced from the same sample in a study of blood T cell repertoires in COVID-19 (dated by TCRdb to about 2020). The library was obtained by the immunoSEQ multiplex PCR assay. In its TCRdb copy, this immuneACCESS table keeps in-frame sequences only and misses some clones. Where compared with another copy, unresolved V genes explain less than half of these, and the others have no known cause. Here the sample has roughly 80,000 clones; under 85% occur a single time. Of the sample, 9.9% falls within the top ten clones. The material sequenced was peripheral blood. Receptor source: a human donor in a cohort sampled during active COVID-19.

The genes are TRBV7-2 and TRBJ2-7; 7 bases are a match to TRBD1. V was pared by 1 base and J by 1 base, with 4 bases of the junction left unmatched. The CDR3 has 15 residues. In germline, CDR1 is SGHTA, CDR2 FQGNSA. Here the CDR3 DNA reads TGTGCCAGCAGCTTAGACAGGGGAATATCCTACGAGCAGTACTTC. It yields the protein CASSLDRGISYEQYF.

The rearrangement uses TRBV29-1 and TRBJ1-2; 7 bases fit TRBD1. The CDR3 spans 13 residues. Germline CDR1 is SQVTM and CDR2 is ANQGSEA. J lost 6 bases, V lost 6 bases, and 10 bases had no gene match. The chain's CDR3 is CSVGGTAFHGYTF. The CDR3 DNA reads as TGCAGCGTGGGCGGGACAGCTTTTCATGGCTACACCTTC.

The chain has TRBV9 and TRBJ1-2; D gene ambiguous. The CDR3 sequence is 10 residues long. Germline V gives CDR1 SGDLS, CDR2 YYNGEE. V lost 10 bases and J 6 bases, leaving 10 bases between the germline ends. In nucleotides, the CDR3 is TGTGCCCCGTCGGGGAATGGCTACACCTTC. Its protein product is CAPSGNGYTF.

This chain uses TRBV5-1 with TRBJ1-2; possible D gene TRBD1, 6 bases. Trimming removed 4 bases at V and 4 bases at J, with 14 bases between. The CDR3 totals 14 residues. CDR1 SGHRS and CDR2 YFSETQ come from the germline V gene. The CDR3 loop reads CASSLDGGAYGYTF. CDR3 nucleotides: TGCGCCAGCAGCCTGGACGGGGGGGCCTATGGCTACACCTTC.

This clone was seen more than once but under ten times. The V gene is TRBV27, the J gene TRBJ1-2; 7 nucleotides agree with TRBD1. The CDR3 has 12 residues. Germline values: CDR1 MNHEY, CDR2 SMNVEV (reference sequence). The J segment lost 7 bases and the V segment lost 8 bases, leaving 7 bases of the junction unmatched. Here the CDR3 reads CASGGQAPGYTF. As DNA, the CDR3 is TGTGCCAGCGGAGGACAGGCTCCTGGCTACACCTTC.

The rearrangement joins TRBV18 to TRBJ1-6; D might be TRBD1 (6 bases). The germline V gene encodes CDR1 KGHSH and CDR2 LQKENI. The CDR3 covers 15 residues. V was shortened by 3 bases and J by 8 bases, with 14 bases between the two germline ends. The CDR3 nucleotides read TGTGCCAGCTCACCCTCCTTCAGGGGTGATTCACCCCTCCACTTT. This translates into CASSPSFRGDSPLHF.

The CDR3 here is CASRKDRDPGYEQYF. CDR3 nucleotide sequence: TGTGCCAGCAGAAAGGACAGGGACCCGGGCTACGAGCAGTACTTC. The chain couples TRBV27 to TRBJ2-7; 8 nucleotides align to TRBD1. The CDR3 totals 15 residues. With V trimmed by 6 bases and J by 3 bases, 10 bases remained unmatched. From germline, CDR1 is MNHEY and CDR2 SMNVEV (reference sequence).

This clone was observed a handful of times. The V call is TRBV6-6, the J call TRBJ1-1, with D tentatively TRBD1 (5 bases). Germline CDR1 reads MNHNY; CDR2 reads SVGAGI (reference sequence). V was trimmed by 2 bases and J by 2 bases, leaving 9 bases between them. This CDR3 is built from 14 residues. The CDR3 here is CASSYRQPNTEAFF. Here the CDR3 DNA reads TGTGCCAGCAGTTACCGACAGCCTAACACTGAAGCTTTCTTT.

V gene TRBV3-1 (or the pseudogene TRBV3-2) combines with J gene TRBJ1-2, with D hard to call. Trimming removed 1 base from V and 2 bases from J, with 11 bases in between. The CDR3 covers 15 residues. Germline V gene lookup returns CDR1 LGHDT and CDR2 YNNKEL (reference sequence). The CDR3 DNA reads as TGTGCCAGCAGCCAAGGGTGGACGGGAAACTATGGCTACACCTTC. Its translation: CASSQGWTGNYGYTF.

V usage is TRBV30 and J usage is TRBJ1-2, with TRBD1 identical over 9 bases. There are 16 residues in the CDR3. V trimming: 1 base; J trimming: 2 bases; junction bases outside the gene matches: 8. The germline V gene has CDR1 GTSNPN and CDR2 SVGIG (reference sequence). CDR3 in DNA: TGTGCCTGGAGTGCCGGGACAGGGACTATGAACTATGGCTACACCTTC. Residues: CAWSAGTGTMNYGYTF.

CDR3 sequence (DNA): TGTGCCAGTAGTAATTCCCGGACAGGGAATGAAAAACTGTTTTTT. Protein sequence: CASSNSRTGNEKLFF. The rearrangement joins TRBV19 to TRBJ1-4; TRBD1 matches at 8 bases. CDR3 length equals 15 residues. V was clipped by 4 bases and J by 5 bases; unmatched bases: 6. Germline CDR1 is LNHDA and CDR2 is SQIVND (reference sequence). The variable domain in full, completed from reference TRBV19 and TRBJ1-4, reads DGGITQSPKYLFRKEGQNVTLSCEQNLNHDAMYWYRQDPGQGLRLIYYSQIVNDFQKGDIAEGYSVSREKKESFPLTVTSAQKNPTAFYLCASSNSRTGNEKLFFGSGTQLSVL.

The chain couples TRBV24-1 to TRBJ2-3; 7 positions agree with TRBD1. The CDR3 has 15 amino acids. Germline CDR1 and CDR2: KGHDR and SFDVKD. Germline trimming cut 8 bases from V and 0 bases from J; bases unmatched to any gene: 7. CDR3 nucleotides: TGTGCCACCAACTCGGGGACAGCTAGCACAGATACGCAGTATTTT. Its translation: CATNSGTASTDTQYF.

The rearrangement joins TRBV11-1 to TRBJ1-2, with a tentative D call TRBD1 (5 bases). The germline V gene has CDR1 SGHAT and CDR2 FQDESV (reference sequence). CDR3 length equals 14 residues. Trimming removed 0 bases from V and 4 bases from J, with 9 bases in between. The CDR3 DNA reads TGTGCCAGCAGCTTAGCAGGGGCCGCCTATGGCTACACCTTC. It encodes CASSLAGAAYGYTF.

This clone was seen more than once but under ten times. The chain employs TRBV7-2 and TRBJ2-7, with a weak D call TRBD1 (6 bases). Trimming left V 3 bases short and J 1 base short, with 10 bases between. CDR1 and CDR2 from the germline V gene are SGHTA and FQGNSA. The CDR3 consists of 14 residues. This CDR3 is CASSFGGHSYEQYF. The CDR3 DNA is TGTGCCAGCAGCTTTGGGGGCCATTCCTACGAGCAGTACTTC.

The V and J genes are TRBV27 and TRBJ1-2; maybe TRBD1 (5 bases). Trimming removed 4 bases from V and 4 bases from J, with 16 bases in between. This CDR3 contains 15 residues. Germline CDR1 and CDR2: MNHEY and SMNVEV (reference sequence). The CDR3: CASSSLTDPSYGYTF. For the CDR3, the DNA is TGTGCCAGCAGTTCTCTGACAGATCCTTCCTATGGCTACACCTTC.

In this sample, this clone turned up once. V is TRBV6-2 or TRBV6-3 and J is TRBJ1-1; 7 bases line up with TRBD1. The germline CDR1 and CDR2 sequences are MNHEY and SVGEGT. The CDR3 consists of 14 residues. V was clipped by 2 bases and J by 7 bases; unmatched bases: 7. The CDR3 spells CASSYLRDSYEAFF. CDR3 nucleotide sequence: TGTGCCAGCAGTTACCTAAGGGACAGCTATGAAGCTTTCTTT.